These 3 T cell receptor beta chains came from one sample sequenced in a study of T-cell reconstitution after alpha-beta-depleted transplantation in children. Unique molecular identifiers tagged the TCRbeta library. TCRdb used MiXCR to reprocess the PCR reads, holding one entry per CDR3 protein. The table records roughly 420,000 distinct CDR3 sequences, 15% to 20% of them present only once. Sequenced material: PBMCs, mostly from graft donor cells, taken 360 days after TCRalphabeta/CD19-depleted stem cell transplant. These receptors were collected from a boy younger than two who had a stem cell transplant for Wiskott-Aldrich syndrome, so the T cells may come from the graft donor.

This clonotype occurred a few times. The chain joins TRBV5-1 to TRBJ2-1, with 13 bases matching TRBD2. Germline values: CDR1 SGHRS, CDR2 YFSETQ. The CDR3 spans 16 residues. The V gene end was trimmed by 0 bases and the J gene end by 7 bases; junction bases not matched to a gene: 4. CDR3 nucleotide sequence: TGCGCCAGCAGCTTGGACGGACTAGCGGGAGTTAATGAGCAGTTCTTC. It is translated as CASSLDGLAGVNEQFF.

The genes are TRBV10-2 and TRBJ2-7, with D unclear. V shed 7 bases and J shed 5 bases, with 18 bases lying between them. This CDR3 spans 14 amino acids. CDR1 WSHSY and CDR2 SAAADI come from the germline V gene. The CDR3 loop reads CASNRYRRANEQYF. For the CDR3, the DNA is TGCGCCAGCAACCGGTATCGTCGGGCGAACGAGCAGTACTTC.

The chain couples TRBV12-3 or TRBV12-4 to TRBJ1-6, with a weak D call TRBD1 (5 bases). V lost 4 bases and J 12 bases, leaving 10 bases between the germline ends. The CDR3 spans 12 residues. The CDR3 DNA reads TGTGCCAGCAGTTACCTAGGGGAACCCCTCCACTTT. Translating gives CASSYLGEPLHF.